The clone carrying this T cell receptor beta chain has a handful of counts. Antigen: not known. Looked up from germline, CDR1 is SGHAT and CDR2 is FQNNGV. Trimming cost V 7 bases and J 4 bases; bases outside gene matches: 10. The CDR3 covers 16 residues. This entry belongs to a study of response to subunit inactivated influenza vaccine. Study results and caveats: T cells newly recruited by each seasonal influenza vaccination are few, the authors suggested.

In TCRdb, the RT-PCR reads were re-called with MiXCR into one record per CDR3 protein. The table includes around 480,000 distinct CDR3 sequences, approximately 15% detected once. The starting material was CD4+ T cells sorted from PBMCs, obtained 23 months after vaccination. This TCR derives from a man between 45 and 75 years old who received an inactivated influenza vaccine. The chain combines TRBV11-2 with TRBJ2-2; 9 bases map to TRBD1. The CDR3 sequence: CASTPSGTGLTGELFF. As DNA, the CDR3 is TGTGCCAGCACCCCGAGCGGGACAGGGCTCACCGGGGAGCTGTTTTTT.